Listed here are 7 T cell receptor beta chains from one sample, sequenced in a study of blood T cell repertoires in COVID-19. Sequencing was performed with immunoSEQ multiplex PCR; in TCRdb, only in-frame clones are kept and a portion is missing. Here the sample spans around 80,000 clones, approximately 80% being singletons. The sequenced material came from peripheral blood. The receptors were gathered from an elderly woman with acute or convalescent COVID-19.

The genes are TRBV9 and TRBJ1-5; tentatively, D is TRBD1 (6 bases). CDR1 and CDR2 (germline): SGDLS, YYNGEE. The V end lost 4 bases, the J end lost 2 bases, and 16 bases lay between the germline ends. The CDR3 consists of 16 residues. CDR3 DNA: TGTGCCAGCAGCCGGGACAACGGCTTCGGCAATCAGCCCCAGCATTTT. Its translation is CASSRDNGFGNQPQHF.

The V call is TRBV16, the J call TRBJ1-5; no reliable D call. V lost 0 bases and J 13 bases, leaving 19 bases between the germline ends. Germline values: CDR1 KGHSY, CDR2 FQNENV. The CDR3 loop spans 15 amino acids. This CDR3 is CASSQSRTDSESQHF. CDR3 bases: TGTGCCAGCAGCCAATCTAGAACGGACTCGGAGTCTCAGCATTTT.

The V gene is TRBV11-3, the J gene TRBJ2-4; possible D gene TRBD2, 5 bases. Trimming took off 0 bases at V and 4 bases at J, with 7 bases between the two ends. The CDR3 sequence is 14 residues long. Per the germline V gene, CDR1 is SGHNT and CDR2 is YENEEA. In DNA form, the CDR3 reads TGTGCCAGCAGCTTAGAGGGCGGGAAAAACATTCAGTACTTC. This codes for CASSLEGGKNIQYF.

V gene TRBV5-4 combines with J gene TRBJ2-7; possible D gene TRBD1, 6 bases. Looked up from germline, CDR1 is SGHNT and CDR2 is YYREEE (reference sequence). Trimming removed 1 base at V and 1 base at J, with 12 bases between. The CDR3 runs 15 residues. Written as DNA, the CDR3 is TGTGCCAGCAGCTTGCCCCCTACAGGGTCCTACGAGCAGTACTTC. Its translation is CASSLPPTGSYEQYF.

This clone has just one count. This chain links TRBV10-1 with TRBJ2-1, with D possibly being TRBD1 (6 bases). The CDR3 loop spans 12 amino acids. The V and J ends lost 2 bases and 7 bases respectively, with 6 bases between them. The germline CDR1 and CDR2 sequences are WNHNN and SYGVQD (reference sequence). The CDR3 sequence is CASSERGNEQFF. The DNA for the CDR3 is TGCGCCAGCAGTGAGAGGGGGAATGAGCAGTTCTTC.

The CDR3 DNA reads as TGTGCCAGCAGCTTAGCGACAGGACCCTCCTACGAGCAGTACTTC. The encoded protein is CASSLATGPSYEQYF. The rearrangement uses TRBV7-2 and TRBJ2-7; perhaps TRBD1 as D (6 bases). The germline V gene encodes CDR1 SGHTA and CDR2 FQGNSA. V gave up 0 bases and J gave up 0 bases, with 9 bases separating them. This CDR3 contains 15 residues.

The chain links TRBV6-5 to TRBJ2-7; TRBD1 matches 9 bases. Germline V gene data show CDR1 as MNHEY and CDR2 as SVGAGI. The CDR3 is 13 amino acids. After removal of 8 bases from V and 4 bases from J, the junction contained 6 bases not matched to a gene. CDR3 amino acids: CASDKDRGYEQYF. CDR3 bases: TGTGCCAGCGACAAAGACAGGGGGTACGAGCAGTACTTC.